The rows below give T cell receptor beta chains drawn from one sample of a study of blood T cell repertoires in COVID-19. This table comes from immunoSEQ multiplex PCR, and its TCRdb copy is limited to in-frame clones, with some not included. The sample contains 150,000 to 200,000 clones, 88% of which appear only once. The specimen was peripheral blood. The receptor set was obtained from a human donor in a cohort sampled during active COVID-19. Both conserved end residues are part of each CDR3. The D gene is left open where the match is weak. Not every row has a clone size; where given, it reads once, few, many or a size class.

>TRBV10-2|TRBD2|TRBJ2-5|16|NA
CASSDPGLAGDETQYF
TGCGCCAGCAGTGATCCAGGACTAGCGGGAGATGAGACCCAGTACTTC
>TRBV5-1|NA|TRBJ1-1|14|NA
CASRPQGSSFEAFF
TGCGCCAGCAGACCTCAGGGATCTTCCTTTGAAGCTTTCTTT
>TRBV5-6|TRBD2|TRBJ2-7|15|NA
CASSRTGLAGGEQYF
TGTGCCAGCAGTCGAACGGGACTAGCGGGAGGCGAGCAGTACTTC
>TRBV19|TRBD1|TRBJ2-7|16|few
CASSIGTGGHSYEQYF
TGTGCCAGTAGTATCGGGACAGGGGGTCACTCCTACGAGCAGTACTTC
>TRBV3-1/TRBV3-2|NA|TRBJ1-2|15|NA
CASSQEMGGVGGYTF
TGTGCCAGCAGCCAAGAAATGGGGGGGGTGGGTGGCTACACCTTC
>TRBV14|TRBD2|TRBJ2-7|15|NA
CASSQVAGPNYEQYF
TGTGCCAGCAGCCAAGTAGCGGGGCCCAACTACGAGCAGTACTTC
>TRBV3-1/TRBV3-2|TRBD1|TRBJ1-2|15|NA
CASSSWDRSNYGYTF
TGTGCCAGCAGCTCTTGGGACAGATCTAACTATGGCTACACCTTC
>TRBV7-2|NA|TRBJ2-3|15|NA
CASSLPGERTDTQYF
TGTGCCAGCAGCTTACCCGGGGAGCGCACAGATACGCAGTATTTT
>TRBV28|NA|TRBJ1-2|15|once
CASETAGGRWYGYTF
TGTGCCAGCGAGACAGCGGGAGGTCGATGGTATGGCTACACCTTC
>TRBV6-1|NA|TRBJ1-4|19|NA
CASSDGRGSLFATNEKLFF
TGTGCCAGCAGTGATGGCAGGGGCAGCCTGTTTGCAACTAATGAAAAACTGTTTTTT
>TRBV28|NA|TRBJ2-7|14|NA
CASSKGDIPYEQYF
TGTGCCAGCTCCAAGGGGGACATCCCCTACGAGCAGTACTTC
>TRBV7-8|NA|TRBJ2-7|12|once
CASSRPGFEQYF
TGTGCCAGCAGCCGTCCGGGGTTTGAGCAGTACTTC
>TRBV12-3/TRBV12-4|NA|TRBJ2-7|13|NA
CASTPTGSYEQYF
TGTGCCAGCACTCCGACGGGCTCCTACGAGCAGTACTTC
>TRBV4-3|TRBD1|TRBJ2-5|16|NA
CASSQGFAGGGKTQYF
TGCGCCAGCAGCCAAGGGTTCGCAGGGGGCGGAAAGACCCAGTACTTC
>TRBV18|NA|TRBJ1-1|14|NA
CASSPQGMNTEAFF
TGTGCCAGCTCACCACAGGGGATGAACACTGAAGCTTTCTTT